The T cell receptor (beta chain) described here comes from a study of T-cell reconstitution after alpha-beta-depleted transplantation in children. The CDR3 contains 13 residues. The junction had 8 bases not matched to a gene; V was cut back by 7 bases and J by 4 bases. The germline V gene encodes CDR1 SQVTM and CDR2 ANQGSEA. Points from the study as a whole: T-cell counts and diversity at one year following transplant were attributed mainly to newly produced T cells. Several patients had high TCRbeta diversity at day 60; it came from surviving recipient T cells and thymic progenitors. Reportedly, only several hundred clones from non-depleted graft cells drove alpha-beta T-cell counts at about two months.

This clonotype was seen ten or more times. What it binds is unknown. The authors prepared the TCRbeta library with unique molecular identifiers. TCRdb analysed the PCR reads with MiXCR anew, one entry per CDR3 protein. Among approximately 300,000 distinct CDR3 sequences listed, 9.5% to 13% were seen once. The sequence came from a male patient aged 2-15 years who had a stem cell transplant for chronic granulomatous disease, so the T cells may come from the graft donor. The sample was peripheral blood, taken 180 days after TCRalphabeta/CD19-depleted stem cell transplant. The chain combines TRBV29-1 with TRBJ2-7, with 9 bases matching TRBD1. The CDR3 loop is CSGWTGEGYEQYF. For the CDR3, the DNA is TGCAGCGGATGGACAGGGGAGGGATACGAGCAGTACTTC.